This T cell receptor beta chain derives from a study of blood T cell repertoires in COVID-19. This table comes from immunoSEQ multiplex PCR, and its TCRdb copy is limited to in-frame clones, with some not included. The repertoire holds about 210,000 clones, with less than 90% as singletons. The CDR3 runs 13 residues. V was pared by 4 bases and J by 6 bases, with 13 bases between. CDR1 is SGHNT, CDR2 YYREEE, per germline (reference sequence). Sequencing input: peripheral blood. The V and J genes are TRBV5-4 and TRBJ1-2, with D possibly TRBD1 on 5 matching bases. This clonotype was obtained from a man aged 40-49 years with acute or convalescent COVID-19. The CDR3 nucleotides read TGTGCCAGCAGCCCTCAGGGATGGGATGGCTACACCTTC. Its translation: CASSPQGWDGYTF.